This TCR beta chain was identified in a study of blood T cells in healthy people across ages. General study findings and limits: The CMV status of each donor remained undetermined, and this could have confounded shifts in expanded clonotypes. The study could not conclusively compare naive and antigen-experienced cells, given its unsorted PBMCs.

A sample-barcoded 5' primer and a J-beta primer mix were used in a second PCR of roughly 6 to 11 cycles. All cDNA molecules were each tagged by a template-switch adaptor with 12 random nucleotides. TCRdb redid the calling of the 5' RACE reads with MiXCR, one entry per CDR3 protein. The profile shows roughly 680,000 distinct CDR3 sequences, 49% of them singletons. With 6 bases clipped from V and 3 bases from J, the junction kept 9 bases outside the gene matches. Germline CDR1 SQVTM, CDR2 ANQGSEA. The CDR3 has 15 residues. This clonotype was seen only a few times. Its antigen is unknown. This chain joins TRBV29-1 and TRBJ2-2; TRBD1 aligns across 8 bases. Sequencing was carried out using blood. The TCR was taken from a woman aged 55 to 70 in good health. The CDR3 reads CSVAETGADTGELFF. CDR3 bases: TGCAGCGTCGCAGAGACAGGGGCGGACACCGGGGAGCTGTTTTTT.